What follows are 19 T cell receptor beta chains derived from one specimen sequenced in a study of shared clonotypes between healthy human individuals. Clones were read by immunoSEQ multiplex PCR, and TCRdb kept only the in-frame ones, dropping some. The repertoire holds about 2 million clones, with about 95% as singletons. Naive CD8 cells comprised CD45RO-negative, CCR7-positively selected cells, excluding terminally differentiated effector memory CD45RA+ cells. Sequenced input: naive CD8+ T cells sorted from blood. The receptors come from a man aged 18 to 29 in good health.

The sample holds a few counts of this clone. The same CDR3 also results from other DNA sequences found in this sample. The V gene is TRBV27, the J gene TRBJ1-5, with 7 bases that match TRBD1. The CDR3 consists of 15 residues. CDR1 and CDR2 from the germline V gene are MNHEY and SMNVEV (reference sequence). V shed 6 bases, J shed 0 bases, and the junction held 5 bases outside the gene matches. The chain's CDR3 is CASSLGQYSNQPQHF. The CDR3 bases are TGTGCCAGCAGCCTGGGACAGTATAGCAATCAGCCCCAGCATTTT.

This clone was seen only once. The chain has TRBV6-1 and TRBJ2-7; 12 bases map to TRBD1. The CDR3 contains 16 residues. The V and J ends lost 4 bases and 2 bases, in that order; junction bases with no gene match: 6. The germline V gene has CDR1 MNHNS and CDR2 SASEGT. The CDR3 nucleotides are TGTGCCAGCAGTGGCTGGGACAGGGGGCATACCTACGAGCAGTACTTC. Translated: CASSGWDRGHTYEQYF.

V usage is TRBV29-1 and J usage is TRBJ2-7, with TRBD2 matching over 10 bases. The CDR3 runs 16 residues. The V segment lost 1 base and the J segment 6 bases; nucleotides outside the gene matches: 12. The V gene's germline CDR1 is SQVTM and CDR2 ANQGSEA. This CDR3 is CSVEGASGRTYSEQYF. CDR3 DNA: TGCAGCGTTGAAGGGGCTAGCGGGAGAACTTACTCCGAGCAGTACTTC.

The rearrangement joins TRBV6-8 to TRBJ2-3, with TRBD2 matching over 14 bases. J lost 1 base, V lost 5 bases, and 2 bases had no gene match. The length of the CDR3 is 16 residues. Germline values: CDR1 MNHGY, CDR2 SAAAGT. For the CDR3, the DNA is TGTGCCAGCAGTCGACTAGCGGGAGGGGGCACAGATACGCAGTATTTT. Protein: CASSRLAGGGTDTQYF.

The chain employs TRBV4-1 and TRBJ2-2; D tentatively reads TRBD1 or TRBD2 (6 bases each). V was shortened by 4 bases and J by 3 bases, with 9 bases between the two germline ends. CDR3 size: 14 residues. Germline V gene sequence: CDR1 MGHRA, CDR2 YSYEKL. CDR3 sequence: CASSLRGDTGELFF. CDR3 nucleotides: TGCGCCAGCAGCCTTAGGGGGGACACCGGGGAGCTGTTTTTT.

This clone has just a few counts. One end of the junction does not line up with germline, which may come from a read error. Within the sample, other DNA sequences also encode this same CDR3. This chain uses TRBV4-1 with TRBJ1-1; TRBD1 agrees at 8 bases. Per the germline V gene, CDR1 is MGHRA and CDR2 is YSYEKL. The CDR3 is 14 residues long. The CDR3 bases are TGCGCCAGCAGTCAAGGACAGGGTAACACTGAAGCTTTCTTT. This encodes CASSQGQGNTEAFF.

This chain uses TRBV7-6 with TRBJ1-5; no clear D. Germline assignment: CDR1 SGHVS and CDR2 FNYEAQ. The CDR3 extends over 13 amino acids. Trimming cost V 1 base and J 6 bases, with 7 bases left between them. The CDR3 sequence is CASSLGEGQPQHF. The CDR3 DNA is TGTGCCAGCAGCTTAGGGGAGGGTCAGCCCCAGCATTTT. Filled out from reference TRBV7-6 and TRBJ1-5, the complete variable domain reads GAGVSQSPRYKVTKRGQDVALRCDPISGHVSLYWYRQALGQGPEFLTYFNYEAQQDKSGLPNDRFSAERPEGSISTLTIQRTEQRDSAMYRCASSLGEGQPQHFGDGTRLSIL.

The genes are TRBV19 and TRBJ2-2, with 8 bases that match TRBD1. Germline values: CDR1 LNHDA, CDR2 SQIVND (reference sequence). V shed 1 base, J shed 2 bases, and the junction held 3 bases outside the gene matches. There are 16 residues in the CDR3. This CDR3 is CASSIVAGGNTGELFF. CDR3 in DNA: TGTGCCAGTAGTATAGTGGCAGGGGGCAACACCGGGGAGCTGTTTTTT.

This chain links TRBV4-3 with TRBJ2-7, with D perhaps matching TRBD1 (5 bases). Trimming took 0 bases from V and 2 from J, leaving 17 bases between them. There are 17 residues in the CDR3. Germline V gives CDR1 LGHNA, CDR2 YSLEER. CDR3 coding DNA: TGCGCCAGCAGCCAAGATCCGACCGCGTGGGGCGCCTACGAGCAGTACTTC. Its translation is CASSQDPTAWGAYEQYF.

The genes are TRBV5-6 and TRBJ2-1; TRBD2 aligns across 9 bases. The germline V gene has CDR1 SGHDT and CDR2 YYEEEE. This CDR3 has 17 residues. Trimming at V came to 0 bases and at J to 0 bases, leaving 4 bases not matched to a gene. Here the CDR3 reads CASSLGLAEISYNEQFF. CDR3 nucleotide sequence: TGTGCCAGCAGCTTGGGACTAGCGGAGATCTCCTACAATGAGCAGTTCTTC.

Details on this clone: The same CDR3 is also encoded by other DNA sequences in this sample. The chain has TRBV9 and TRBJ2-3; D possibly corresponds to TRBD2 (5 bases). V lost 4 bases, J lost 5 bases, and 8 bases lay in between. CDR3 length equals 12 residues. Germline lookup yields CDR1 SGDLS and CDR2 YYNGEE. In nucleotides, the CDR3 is TGTGCCAGCAGCCCCAGCGGAGATACGCAGTATTTT. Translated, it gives CASSPSGDTQYF.

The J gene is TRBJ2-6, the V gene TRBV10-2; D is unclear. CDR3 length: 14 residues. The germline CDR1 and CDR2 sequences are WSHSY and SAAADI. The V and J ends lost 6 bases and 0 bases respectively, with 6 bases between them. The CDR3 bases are TGCGCCAGCAGACAGTCCTCTGGGGCCAACGTCCTGACTTTC. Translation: CASRQSSGANVLTF.

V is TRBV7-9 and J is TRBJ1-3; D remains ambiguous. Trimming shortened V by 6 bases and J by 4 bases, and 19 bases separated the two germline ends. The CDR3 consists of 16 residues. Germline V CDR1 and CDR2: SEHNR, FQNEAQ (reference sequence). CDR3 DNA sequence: TGTGCCAGCAGGCATCGGGAGGAATCAGACGGAAACACCATATATTTT. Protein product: CASRHREESDGNTIYF.

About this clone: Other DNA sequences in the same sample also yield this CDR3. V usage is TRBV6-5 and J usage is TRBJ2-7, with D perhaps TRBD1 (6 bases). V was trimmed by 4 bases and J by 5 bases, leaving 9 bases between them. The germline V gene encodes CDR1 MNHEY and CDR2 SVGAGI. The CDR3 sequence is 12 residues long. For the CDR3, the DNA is TGTGCCAGCAGTTTACAGGGTGACGAGCAGTACTTC. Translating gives CASSLQGDEQYF.

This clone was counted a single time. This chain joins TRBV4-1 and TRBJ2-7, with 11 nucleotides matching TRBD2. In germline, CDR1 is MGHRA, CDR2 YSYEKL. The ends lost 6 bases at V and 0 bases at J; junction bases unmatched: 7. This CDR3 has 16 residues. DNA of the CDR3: TGCGCCAGCAGGGAGAGGGGGACTAGCGGCTCCTACGAGCAGTACTTC. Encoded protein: CASRERGTSGSYEQYF.

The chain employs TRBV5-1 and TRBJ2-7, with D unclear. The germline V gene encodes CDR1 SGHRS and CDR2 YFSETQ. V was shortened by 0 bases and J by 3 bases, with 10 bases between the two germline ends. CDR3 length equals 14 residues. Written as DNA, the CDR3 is TGCGCCAGCAGCTTGGAGGTAGGGCTCTACGAGCAGTACTTC. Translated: CASSLEVGLYEQYF. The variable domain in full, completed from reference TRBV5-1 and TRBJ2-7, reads KAGVTQTPRYLIKTRGQQVTLSCSPISGHRSVSWYQQTPGQGLQFLFEYFSETQRNKGNFPGRFSGRQFSNSRSEMNVSTLELGDSALYLCASSLEVGLYEQYFGPGTRLTVT.

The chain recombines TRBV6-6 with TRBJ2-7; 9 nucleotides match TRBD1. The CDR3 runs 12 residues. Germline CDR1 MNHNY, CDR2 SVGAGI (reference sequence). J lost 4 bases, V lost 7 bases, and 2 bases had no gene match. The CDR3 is CASNGQGYEQYF. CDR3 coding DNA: TGTGCCAGCAACGGACAGGGGTACGAGCAGTACTTC.

In nucleotides, the CDR3 is TGCAGCGTTGAAGATCCGGGACACCCGAACACTGAAGCTTTCTTT. This codes for CSVEDPGHPNTEAFF. The chain is built from TRBV29-1 and TRBJ1-1, with D perhaps matching TRBD1 (6 bases). V was trimmed by 0 bases and J by 1 base, leaving 12 bases between them. Germline values: CDR1 SQVTM, CDR2 ANQGSEA. The CDR3 has 15 amino acids.

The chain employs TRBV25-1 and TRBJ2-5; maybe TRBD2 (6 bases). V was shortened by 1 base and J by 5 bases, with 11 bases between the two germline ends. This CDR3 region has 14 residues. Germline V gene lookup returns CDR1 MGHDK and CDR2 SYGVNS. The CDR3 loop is CASSEFASAETQYF. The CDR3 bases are TGTGCCAGCAGTGAATTCGCTAGCGCGGAGACCCAGTACTTC.